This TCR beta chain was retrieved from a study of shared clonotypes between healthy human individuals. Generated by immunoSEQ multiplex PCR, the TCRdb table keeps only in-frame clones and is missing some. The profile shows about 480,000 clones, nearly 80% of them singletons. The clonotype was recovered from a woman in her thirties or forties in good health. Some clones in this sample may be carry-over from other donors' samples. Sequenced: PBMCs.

As DNA, the CDR3 is TGTGCCAGCAGCTTGCTAAAGGGGGCTCAGGATGAAAAACTGTTTTTT. This translates into CASSLLKGAQDEKLFF. V is TRBV5-6 and J is TRBJ1-4, with 7 bases matching TRBD1. V gave up 1 base and J gave up 6 bases; unmatched junction bases: 9. This CDR3 contains 16 residues. The germline gives CDR1 SGHDT, CDR2 YYEEEE. The complete variable domain, with remaining parts taken from reference TRBV5-6 and TRBJ1-4, reads DAGVTQSPTHLIKTRGQQVTLRCSPKSGHDTVSWYQQALGQGPQFIFQYYEEEERQRGNFPDRFSGHQFPNYSSELNVNALLLGDSALYLCASSLLKGAQDEKLFFGSGTQLSVL.